The TCR beta chain described here comes from a study of PD-1 blockade in mismatch repair-deficient tumors. Study information: Enrolled about 2012-2017, patients had progressing, pretreated mismatch repair-deficient cancers of approximately 13 types.

Every patient had mismatch repair deficiency by PCR or immunohistochemistry. A few pembrolizumab responders had their TCRs sequenced. Libraries were prepared by immunoSEQ multiplex PCR; TCRdb keeps only in-frame clonotypes and omits some of them. The data show roughly 120,000 clones, 88% seen once. CDR3 length: 18 amino acids. Deletions cut 7 bases from V and 1 base from J, with 24 bases between. Germline V lookup: CDR1 SNHLY, CDR2 FYNNEI. General observations from the study: Rapid post-treatment expansion, then contraction, generally preceding radiologic response, marked tumor-resident clones.

As to this clone: Its antigen is undetermined.

This TCR was recovered from an adult with mismatch repair-deficient cancer. The J gene is TRBJ2-3, the V gene TRBV2; the D is unclear. This specimen consisted of peripheral blood, obtained approximately 70 weeks after starting pembrolizumab. CDR3 coding DNA: TGTGCCAGCAAAGCCCTGGAGAGTCAGGAGTTCGGCACAGATACGCAGTATTTT. Amino acid sequence: CASKALESQEFGTDTQYF.